These 26 T cell receptor beta chains share one sample of origin, sequenced in a study of identical twins. TCRdb used MiXCR to reprocess the 5' RACE reads, holding one entry per CDR3 protein. The sample lists about 700,000 distinct CDR3 sequences, roughly 6.2% seen once, with 1.5% to 2% in the top ten. Sequenced: naive T cells sorted from blood. The receptor set was obtained from a man aged 18 to 30 in good health.

There are many counts of this clonotype. This sequence joins TRBV5-1 and TRBJ2-7; tentatively, D is TRBD2 (5 bases). The CDR3 runs 13 residues. V dropped 4 bases and J dropped 1 base, with 9 bases sitting between them. Per the germline V gene, CDR1 is SGHRS and CDR2 is YFSETQ. The CDR3, as DNA: TGCGCCAGCAGCGCCGGACTTTCCTACGAGCAGTACTTC. Translation gives CASSAGLSYEQYF.

This clonotype is a singleton in its sample. A far larger clone is one nucleotide away, so this likely arose from a read error. This rearrangement joins TRBV12-3 or TRBV12-4 to TRBJ1-1; D not certain. This CDR3 comprises 12 residues. The CDR3 loop reads CSSSRGGTEAFF. CDR3 in DNA: TGTTCCAGCAGTCGAGGTGGGACTGAAGCTTTCTTT.

The chain uses TRBV5-1 and TRBJ2-7, with D possibly called TRBD1 or TRBD2 (5 bases each). The CDR3 extends over 15 amino acids. Germline CDR1 is SGHRS and CDR2 is YFSETQ. V lost 4 bases and J lost 8, with 22 bases in between. This CDR3 is CASSPGTPRAIKQYV. Here the CDR3 DNA reads TGCGCCAGCAGCCCCGGGACCCCCCGCGCGATAAAGCAGTACGTC.

The gene calls are TRBV15 and TRBJ2-5, with a tentative D call TRBD1 (8 bases). Germline loops: CDR1 LNHNV, CDR2 YYDKDF (reference sequence). The CDR3 sequence is 18 residues long. V was cut by 4 bases and J by 0 bases, with 21 bases left in between. The CDR3: CATSIRTGRLADQETQYF. The CDR3 DNA reads TGTGCCACCAGCATACGGACAGGGAGACTAGCAGACCAAGAGACCCAGTACTTC.

This clonotype has ten or more counts. The V gene is TRBV7-8, the J gene TRBJ2-7; D is ambiguous. The CDR3 contains 12 residues. Germline V gene sequence: CDR1 SGHVS, CDR2 FQNEAQ. Between the trimmed V and J ends, which lost 4 bases and 7 bases, there was a span of 11 bases. DNA of the CDR3: TGTGCCAGCAGCTCTGGCTTGGGGGAGCAGTACTTC. Its translation: CASSSGLGEQYF.

The chain combines TRBV7-9 with TRBJ1-4; the D is unclear. Germline CDR1 is SEHNR and CDR2 is FQNEAQ (reference sequence). The CDR3 extends over 14 amino acids. The V and J ends lost 0 bases and 7 bases respectively, with 9 bases between them. The CDR3 reads CASSLAGRLEKLFF. CDR3 nucleotides: TGTGCCAGCAGCTTAGCGGGCAGACTTGAAAAACTGTTTTTT.

This clonotype was observed a handful of times. The genes are TRBV7-6 and TRBJ2-6, with TRBD1 as a possible D gene (6 bases). Germline V CDR1 and CDR2: SGHVS, FNYEAQ. This CDR3 contains 13 residues. Trimming cost V 6 bases and J 13 bases, with 16 bases left between them. For the CDR3, the DNA is TGTGCCAGCAGACCAGACAGGTCCCAGGTCCTGACTTTC. Its protein product is CASRPDRSQVLTF.

This clonotype was recorded many times. The chain carries TRBV20-1 and TRBJ2-7, with a tentative D call TRBD1 (5 bases). V lost 3 bases, J lost 6 bases, and 21 bases lay in between. The CDR3 length is 15 residues. The germline gives CDR1 DFQATT, CDR2 SNEGSKA (reference sequence). CDR3 in DNA: TGCAGTGCTAGTGCCCCAGCAGGGTACCCGGGCGAGCAGTACTTC. This translates into CSASAPAGYPGEQYF.

This clonotype occurred a few times. The genes are TRBV5-1 and TRBJ1-2; 9 bases map to TRBD1. The germline V gene encodes CDR1 SGHRS and CDR2 YFSETQ. V was clipped by 4 bases and J by 1 base; unmatched bases: 8. This CDR3 comprises 16 residues. CDR3 nucleotide sequence: TGCGCCAGCAGCCCTGGCTCGGGACAGGGTAACTATGGCTACACCTTC. Its translation is CASSPGSGQGNYGYTF.

The sample holds a few counts of this clonotype. The chain couples TRBV3-1 to TRBJ2-1; 10 bases map to TRBD2. After removal of 3 bases from V and 7 bases from J, the junction contained 6 bases not matched to a gene. Looked up from germline, CDR1 is LGHDT and CDR2 is YNNKEL (reference sequence). CDR3 length equals 15 residues. The CDR3 loop reads CASSHPSGSRNEQFF. The CDR3 nucleotides read TGTGCCAGCAGCCATCCTAGCGGGAGCCGAAATGAGCAGTTCTTC.

V is TRBV10-3 and J is TRBJ2-3, with TRBD2 matching over 7 bases. The germline V gene has CDR1 ENHRY and CDR2 SYGVKD. The ends lost 1 base at V and 5 bases at J; junction bases unmatched: 0. The CDR3 runs to 13 residues. CDR3 in DNA: TGTGCCATCAGTGAGTTAGCGGGAGATACGCAGTATTTT. This codes for CAISELAGDTQYF.

The chain couples TRBV28 to TRBJ1-6; weak D call: TRBD1 (5 bases). The CDR3 has 15 residues. V was cut by 7 bases and J by 5 bases, with 15 bases left in between. Germline CDR1 reads MDHEN; CDR2 reads SYDVKM. Here the CDR3 DNA reads TGTGCCAGCAAGTTGCCCCGACAGAATAATTCACCCCTCCACTTT. Protein: CASKLPRQNNSPLHF. Full variable domain (outside the CDR3, taken from reference TRBV28 and TRBJ1-6): DVKVTQSSRYLVKRTGEKVFLECVQDMDHENMFWYRQDPGLGLRLIYFSYDVKMKEKGDIPEGYSVSREKKERFSLILESASTNQTSMYLCASKLPRQNNSPLHFGNGTRLTVT.

The chain combines TRBV30 with TRBJ2-2; D is unclear. The germline gives CDR1 GTSNPN, CDR2 SVGIG (reference sequence). Trimming shortened V by 7 bases and J by 1 base, and 13 bases separated the two germline ends. The CDR3 runs 14 residues. This CDR3 is CAFKGRMNTGELFF. The DNA of the CDR3 is TGTGCCTTCAAGGGAAGAATGAACACCGGGGAGCTGTTTTTT.

This clonotype turned up a few times. The CDR3 loop reads CASSPDSGSKGEQFF. The DNA of the CDR3 is TGTGCCAGCAGTCCCGACAGCGGGAGCAAAGGCGAGCAGTTCTTC. The chain combines TRBV12-3 or TRBV12-4 with TRBJ2-1, with 8 bases fitting TRBD2. V was pared by 5 bases and J by 10 bases, with 13 bases of the junction left unmatched. The CDR3 extends over 15 amino acids.

This clonotype was seen many times. V gene TRBV10-3 combines with J gene TRBJ2-6; TRBD1 might be the D (6 bases). Germline CDR1 is ENHRY and CDR2 is SYGVKD. The CDR3 has 13 residues. The V end lost 11 bases, the J end lost 0 bases, and 8 bases lay between the germline ends. CDR3 DNA: TGTGCCGGCAGGGGCTCTGGGGCCAACGTCCTGACTTTC. This translates into CAGRGSGANVLTF.

The chain employs TRBV2 and TRBJ2-1, with 16 bases fitting TRBD2. The ends lost 6 bases at V and 7 bases at J; junction bases unmatched: 3. This CDR3 comprises 15 residues. Germline CDR1 reads SNHLY; CDR2 reads FYNNEI. Written as DNA, the CDR3 is TGTGCCAGCAGGGGACTAGCGGGAGGGAGGAATGAGCAGTTCTTC. Protein product: CASRGLAGGRNEQFF.

This clonotype was seen ten or more times. The CDR3 reads CASSLSGTGGDRTIYNEQFF. The CDR3 DNA reads TGCGCCAGCAGCTTATCCGGGACAGGGGGCGATAGAACGATATACAATGAGCAGTTCTTC. The chain links TRBV5-1 to TRBJ2-1, with TRBD1 identical over 12 bases. The ends lost 2 bases at V and 4 bases at J; junction bases unmatched: 16. This CDR3 is 20 amino acids long. Per the germline V gene, CDR1 is SGHRS and CDR2 is YFSETQ.

This clonotype was observed a few times. This chain joins TRBV29-1 and TRBJ2-1; D perhaps matches TRBD2 (6 bases). V was trimmed by 3 bases and J by 15 bases, leaving 18 bases between them. Germline V gene sequence: CDR1 SQVTM, CDR2 ANQGSEA. The CDR3 has 12 amino acids. CDR3 DNA: TGCAGCGTTGATTATGGGACTCATTCTCCGTTCTTC. Protein product: CSVDYGTHSPFF.

This clonotype was picked up many times. V and J are TRBV4-3 and TRBJ2-7; the D gene is possibly TRBD1 (5 bases). This CDR3 is built from 15 residues. Looked up from germline, CDR1 is LGHNA and CDR2 is YSLEER. V gave up 1 base and J gave up 6 bases, with 16 bases separating them. In nucleotides, the CDR3 is TGCGCCAGCAGCCAAGCTCTCGACAGCCTTGCCGAGCAGTACTTC. Protein: CASSQALDSLAEQYF.

V and J are TRBV9 and TRBJ2-1; TRBD2 matches at 10 bases. This CDR3 contains 16 residues. CDR1 and CDR2 (germline): SGDLS, YYNGEE. V dropped 7 bases and J dropped 6; count of bases not matched to a gene: 13. Here the CDR3 reads CASSYSGRNPGNEQFF. The CDR3 coding sequence is TGTGCCAGCTCCTATAGCGGGAGGAATCCGGGCAATGAGCAGTTCTTC.

Ten or more counts support this clonotype. CDR3 in amino acids: CTPYEQYF. CDR3 nucleotides: TGCACCCCCTACGAGCAGTACTTC. The chain has TRBV20-1 and TRBJ2-7; D uncertain. Germline V gene data show CDR1 as DFQATT and CDR2 as SNEGSKA (reference sequence). The CDR3 is made up of 8 amino acids.

J is TRBJ2-1 and V is TRBV20-1; 7 positions match TRBD2. This CDR3 contains 16 residues. The germline V gene has CDR1 DFQATT and CDR2 SNEGSKA (reference sequence). Trimming at V came to 3 bases and at J to 3 bases, leaving 11 bases not matched to a gene. CDR3 sequence (DNA): TGCAGTGCTAGTGAATCCTCCGGGAGGTTCTACAATGAGCAGTTCTTC. Translating gives CSASESSGRFYNEQFF.

The chain combines TRBV24-1 with TRBJ1-2, with D possibly being TRBD1 (5 bases). The CDR3 loop spans 12 amino acids. The V gene's germline CDR1 is KGHDR and CDR2 SFDVKD. Trimming removed 9 bases from V and 4 bases from J, with 11 bases in between. CDR3 sequence (DNA): TGTGCCACCTCGGACATTATCTATGGCTACACCTTC. It yields the protein CATSDIIYGYTF.

This clonotype was seen at least ten times. This chain uses TRBV20-1 with TRBJ1-2, with D possibly matching TRBD1 (5 bases). The CDR3 sequence is 16 residues long. V lost 0 bases to trimming and J lost 8 bases, with 22 bases between them. Germline CDR1 is DFQATT and CDR2 is SNEGSKA (reference sequence). In nucleotides, the CDR3 is TGCAGTGCTAGAGATACGGGGCGGGGCCAGGGAGCCGGCTACACCTTC. Its protein is CSARDTGRGQGAGYTF.

Many counts were recorded for this clonotype. The chain joins TRBV12-3 or TRBV12-4 to TRBJ2-3; D is ambiguous. The CDR3 loop spans 13 amino acids. V was cut by 5 bases and J by 6 bases, with 12 bases left in between. The CDR3 DNA reads as TGTGCCAGCAGTCCAAGGGCCGGTGATACGCAGTATTTT. Its protein product is CASSPRAGDTQYF.

The table lists this clonotype with many counts. The chain combines TRBV12-3 or TRBV12-4 with TRBJ1-1; D may be TRBD1 (6 bases). V lost 6 bases and J 4 bases, leaving 15 bases between the germline ends. The length of the CDR3 is 14 residues. In DNA, the CDR3 is TGTGCCAGCAGCTTCACAGGGAGGGGCACTGAAGCTTTCTTT. This gives the protein CASSFTGRGTEAFF.